This TCR beta chain was found in a study of post-analysis software for immune sequencing data. Unique molecular identifiers had been added to the TCR beta cDNA libraries. TCRdb fed the PCR reads into MiXCR, producing one record per CDR3 protein. The sample includes hundreds of thousands of distinct CDR3 sequences, 25% to 30% of them seen just once. Between the trimmed V and J ends, which lost 5 bases and 3 bases, there was a span of 11 bases. Germline V gene lookup returns CDR1 SGHTA and CDR2 FQGNSA. The CDR3 runs to 14 residues. General study results and limits: Elevated frequency relative to controls characterized 4 or 5 TRBV segments in patients, TRBV5-6, TRBV5-1 and TRBV20-1 among them.

This clonotype was counted only a few times. What it binds is not known. The chain has TRBV7-2 and TRBJ1-5, with D possibly being TRBD1 (5 bases). The sample consisted of blood. The receptor was derived from a girl between 5 and 17 years old with multiple sclerosis. DNA for the CDR3: TGTGCCAGCAGCAAGACAGTCCCCAATCAGCCCCAGCATTTT. It specifies CASSKTVPNQPQHF.